This entry is about one T cell receptor (beta chain). Its target is not known. The sample originates from a study of identifying expanded T cells in peripheral blood. Study outcomes and limitations: About 1.3 clones differed between technical replicates, versus 16.4 and 19 over time. Clone count variance between roughly 2-week samples rose with total template count.

TCRdb's table, derived via immunoSEQ multiplex PCR, lists solely in-frame clones and lacks some. The sample carries tens of thousands of clones, 88% recorded once. This CDR3 comprises 15 residues. Per the germline V gene, CDR1 is SGHTA and CDR2 is FQGNSA. V was pared by 5 bases and J by 3 bases, with 16 bases between. Sequences were obtained from blood. The chain uses TRBV7-2 and TRBJ1-1; D is unresolved. The receptor's source is a person aged 18 to 75 in good health. In DNA, the CDR3 is TGTGCCAGCAGCGGATCGTTGGGAGGTGACACTGAAGCTTTCTTT. It is translated as CASSGSLGGDTEAFF.